This T cell receptor beta chain appears in the sequencing data of a study of early T cells in non-severe SARS-CoV-2 infection. Study details: It was bulk RNA from unsorted whole blood that was sequenced, and the chains were unpaired.

Looked up from germline, CDR1 is LGHDT and CDR2 is YNNKEL (reference sequence). V dropped 4 bases and J dropped 9; count of bases not matched to a gene: 8. This CDR3 has 16 residues. This clonotype was seen more than once but under ten times. Unique molecular identifiers were affixed to single, distinct cDNA molecules. One entry per CDR3 protein results from TCRdb running MiXCR on the 5' RACE reads. The repertoire holds roughly 100,000 distinct CDR3 sequences, around 13% seen once, with roughly 6.2% in the top ten. This sequence originates from an adult who was a healthcare worker with PCR-confirmed SARS-CoV-2 infection or an uninfected control (not recorded which). Input material: whole blood. V usage is TRBV3-1 and J usage is TRBJ2-4; 14 positions match TRBD2. This CDR3 reads CASSPGTSGRGSIQYF. CDR3 nucleotides: TGTGCCAGCAGCCCGGGGACTAGCGGGAGAGGGAGCATTCAGTACTTC.